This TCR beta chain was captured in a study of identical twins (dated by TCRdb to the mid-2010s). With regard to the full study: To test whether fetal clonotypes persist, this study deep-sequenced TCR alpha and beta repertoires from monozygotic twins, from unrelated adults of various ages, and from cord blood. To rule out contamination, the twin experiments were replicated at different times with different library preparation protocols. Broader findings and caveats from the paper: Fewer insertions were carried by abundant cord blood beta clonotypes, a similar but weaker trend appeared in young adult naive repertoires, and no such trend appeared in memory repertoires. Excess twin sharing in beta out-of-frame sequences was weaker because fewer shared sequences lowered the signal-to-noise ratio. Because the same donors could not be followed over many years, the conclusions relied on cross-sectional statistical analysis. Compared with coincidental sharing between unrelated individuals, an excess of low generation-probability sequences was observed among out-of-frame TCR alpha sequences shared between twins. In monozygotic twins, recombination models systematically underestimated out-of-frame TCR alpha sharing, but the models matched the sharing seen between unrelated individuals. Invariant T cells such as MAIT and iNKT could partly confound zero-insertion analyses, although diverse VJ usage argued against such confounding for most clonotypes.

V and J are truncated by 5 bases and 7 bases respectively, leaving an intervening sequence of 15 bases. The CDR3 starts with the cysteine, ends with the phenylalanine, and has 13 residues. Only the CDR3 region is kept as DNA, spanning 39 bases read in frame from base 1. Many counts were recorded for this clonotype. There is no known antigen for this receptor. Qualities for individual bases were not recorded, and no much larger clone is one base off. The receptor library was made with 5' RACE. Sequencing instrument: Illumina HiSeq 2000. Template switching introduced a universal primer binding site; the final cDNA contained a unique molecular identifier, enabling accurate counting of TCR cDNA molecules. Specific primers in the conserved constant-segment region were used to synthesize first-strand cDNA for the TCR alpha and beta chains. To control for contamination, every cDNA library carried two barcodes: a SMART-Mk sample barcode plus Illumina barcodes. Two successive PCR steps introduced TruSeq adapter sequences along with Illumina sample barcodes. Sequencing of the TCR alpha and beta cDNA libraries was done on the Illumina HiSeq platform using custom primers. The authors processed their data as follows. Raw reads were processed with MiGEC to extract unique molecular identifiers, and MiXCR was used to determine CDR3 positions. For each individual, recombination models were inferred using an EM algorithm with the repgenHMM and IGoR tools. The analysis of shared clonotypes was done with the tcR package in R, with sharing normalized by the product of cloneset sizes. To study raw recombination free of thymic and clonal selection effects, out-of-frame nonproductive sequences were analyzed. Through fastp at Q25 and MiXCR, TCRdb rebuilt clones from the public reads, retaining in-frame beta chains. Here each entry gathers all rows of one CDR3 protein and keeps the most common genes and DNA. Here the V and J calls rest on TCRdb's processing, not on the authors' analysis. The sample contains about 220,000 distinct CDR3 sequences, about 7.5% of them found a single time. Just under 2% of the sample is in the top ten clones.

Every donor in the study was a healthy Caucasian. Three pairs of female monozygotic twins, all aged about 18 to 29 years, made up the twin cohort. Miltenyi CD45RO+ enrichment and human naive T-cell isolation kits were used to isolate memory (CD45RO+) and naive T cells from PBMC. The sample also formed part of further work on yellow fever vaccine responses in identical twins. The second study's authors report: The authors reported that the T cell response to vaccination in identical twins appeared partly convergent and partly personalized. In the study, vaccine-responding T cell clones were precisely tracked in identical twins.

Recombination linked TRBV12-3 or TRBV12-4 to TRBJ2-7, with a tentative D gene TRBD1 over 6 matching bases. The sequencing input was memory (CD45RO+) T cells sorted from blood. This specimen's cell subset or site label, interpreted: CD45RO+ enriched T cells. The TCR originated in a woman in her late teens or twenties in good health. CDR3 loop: CASSRDTTTEQYF. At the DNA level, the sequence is TGTGCCAGCAGTAGGGACACGACTACGGAGCAGTACTTC.